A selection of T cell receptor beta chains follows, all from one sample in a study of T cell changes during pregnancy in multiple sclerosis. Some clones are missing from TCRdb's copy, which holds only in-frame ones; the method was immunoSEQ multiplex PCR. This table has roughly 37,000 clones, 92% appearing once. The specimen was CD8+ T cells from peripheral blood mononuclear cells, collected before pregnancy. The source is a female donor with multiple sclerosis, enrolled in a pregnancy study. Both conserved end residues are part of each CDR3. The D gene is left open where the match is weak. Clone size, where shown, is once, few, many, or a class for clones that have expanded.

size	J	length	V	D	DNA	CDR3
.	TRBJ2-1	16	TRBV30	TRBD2	TGTGCCTGGATCCCGAACGAACTAGCGGGAGGGCCCAAGCAGTTCTTC	CAWIPNELAGGPKQFF
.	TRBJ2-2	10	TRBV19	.	TGTGCCACCAGGGCCGGGGAGCTGTTTTTT	CATRAGELFF
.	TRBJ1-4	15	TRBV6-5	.	TGTGCCAGCAGTTACTCTGGAGGGAGGGGTGAAAAACTGTTTTTT	CASSYSGGRGEKLFF
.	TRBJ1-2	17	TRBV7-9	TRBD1	TGTGCCAGCAGCTCCTCATACCCGGGACAGACTAACTATGGCTACACCTTC	CASSSSYPGQTNYGYTF
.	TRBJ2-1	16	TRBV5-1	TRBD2	TGCGCCAGCAGCCCGACGGGACTAGCGGGGCACAATGAGCAGTTCTTC	CASSPTGLAGHNEQFF
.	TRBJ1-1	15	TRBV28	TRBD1	TGTGCCAGCAGTCCCGGACAGGGCTCGAACACTGAAGCTTTCTTT	CASSPGQGSNTEAFF
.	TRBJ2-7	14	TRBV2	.	TGTGCCAGCAGTGAAGGGCTAGAGTCCTACGAGCAGTACTTC	CASSEGLESYEQYF
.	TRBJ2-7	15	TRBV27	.	TGTGCCAGCAGAAAAGCCGGGGGTCTCACCCACGAGCAGTACTTC	CASRKAGGLTHEQYF
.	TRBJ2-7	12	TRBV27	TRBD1	TGTGCCAGCAGGAGGGGGCGCGGCGAGCAGTACTTC	CASRRGRGEQYF
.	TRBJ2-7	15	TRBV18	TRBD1	TGTGCCAGCTCACCAAGGACAGGGGTCTCCTACGAGCAGTACTTC	CASSPRTGVSYEQYF
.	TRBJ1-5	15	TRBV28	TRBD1	TGTGCCAGCAGTTCCAGGACAGGGCACCGTCAGCCCCAGCATTTT	CASSSRTGHRQPQHF
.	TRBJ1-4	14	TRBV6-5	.	TGTGCCAGCAGTAGTACTTCCCGCTACGAAAAACTGTTTTTT	CASSSTSRYEKLFF
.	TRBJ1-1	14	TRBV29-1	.	TGCAGCGTTTTTACGGGGGATAGGAACACTGAAGCTTTCTTT	CSVFTGDRNTEAFF
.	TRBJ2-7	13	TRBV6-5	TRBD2	TGTGCCAGCAGTTTTAGCGGGCCGCACGAGCAGTACTTC	CASSFSGPHEQYF
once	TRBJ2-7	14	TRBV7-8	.	TGTGCCAGCAGCTTAGCCTCCTCGGTCAACGAGCAGTACTTC	CASSLASSVNEQYF
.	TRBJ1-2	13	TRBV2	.	TGTGCCAGCAGTGATACAGGGTGGTATGGCTACACCTTC	CASSDTGWYGYTF
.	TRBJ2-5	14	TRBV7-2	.	TGTGCCAGCAGCCATCCCGCGGCATTAGAGACCCAGTACTTC	CASSHPAALETQYF
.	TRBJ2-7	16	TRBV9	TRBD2	TGTGCCAGCAGCCCCTCAAGCGGGGGGGCGATCTACGAGCAGTACTTC	CASSPSSGGAIYEQYF
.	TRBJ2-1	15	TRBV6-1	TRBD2	TGTGCCAGCAGGGCGGGCCGGAGCGGGGGGAATGAGCAGTTCTTC	CASRAGRSGGNEQFF
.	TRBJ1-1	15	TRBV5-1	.	TGCGCCAGCAGCCCGACAGTGGAGATGAACACTGAAGCTTTCTTT	CASSPTVEMNTEAFF
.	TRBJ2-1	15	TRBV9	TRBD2	TGTGCCAGCAGCGAGAGCGGGGGCCGAAACAATGAGCAGTTCTTC	CASSESGGRNNEQFF
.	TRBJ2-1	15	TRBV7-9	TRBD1	TGTGCCAGCAGCACTAGACAGGGGTCGGACAATGAGCAGTTCTTC	CASSTRQGSDNEQFF
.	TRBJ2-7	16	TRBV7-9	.	TGTGCCAGCAGCTACGATAGGGACACCTTGCCCGACGAGCAGTACTTC	CASSYDRDTLPDEQYF
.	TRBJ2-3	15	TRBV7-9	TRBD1	TGTGCCAGCAGCCTGGGACAGGGAAACACAGATACGCAGTATTTT	CASSLGQGNTDTQYF
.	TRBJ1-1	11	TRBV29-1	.	TGCAGCGTTCCGGGGAACACTGAAGCTTTCTTT	CSVPGNTEAFF
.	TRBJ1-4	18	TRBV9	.	TGTGCCAGCAGCGTAGGGGAGGGACTCGGAGCAACTAATGAAAAACTGTTTTTT	CASSVGEGLGATNEKLFF
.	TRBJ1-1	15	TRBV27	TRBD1	TGTGCCAGCACGCCCGACAGGGGGCGGATCACTGAAGCTTTCTTT	CASTPDRGRITEAFF
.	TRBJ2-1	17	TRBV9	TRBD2	TGTGCCAGCAGCGGAGGGACTAGCGGGGTAATTTACAATGAGCAGTTCTTC	CASSGGTSGVIYNEQFF
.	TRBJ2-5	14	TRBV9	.	TGTGCCAGCAGCCCCGGCAGGATCCAAGAGACCCAGTACTTC	CASSPGRIQETQYF
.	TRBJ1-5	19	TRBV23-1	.	TGCGCCAGCAGTCAATACGGTGGGTCTAGGGAGCCCGGCAATCAGCCCCAGCATTTT	CASSQYGGSREPGNQPQHF
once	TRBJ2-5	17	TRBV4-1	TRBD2	TGCGCCAGCAGCCAAGATCCCCCTAGCGGGATGCGAGAGACCCAGTACTTC	CASSQDPPSGMRETQYF
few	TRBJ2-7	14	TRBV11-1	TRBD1	TGTGCCAGCAGTAAACAGGGGATGATCTACGAGCAGTACTTC	CASSKQGMIYEQYF
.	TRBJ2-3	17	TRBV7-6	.	TGTGCCAGCAGCCCCCGTTCGGCAGGAGGGGGCACAGATACGCAGTATTTT	CASSPRSAGGGTDTQYF
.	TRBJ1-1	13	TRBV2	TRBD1	TGTGCCAGCCCCGGGACAGGGAACACTGAAGCTTTCTTT	CASPGTGNTEAFF
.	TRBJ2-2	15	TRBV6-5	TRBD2	TGTGCCAGCAGTTACTCGGCGGGGGGGCTGAGGGAGCTGTTTTTT	CASSYSAGGLRELFF
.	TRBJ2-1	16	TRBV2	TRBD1	TGTGCCAGCAGTACCCCAGGGGGTCGGACCTACAATGAGCAGTTCTTC	CASSTPGGRTYNEQFF
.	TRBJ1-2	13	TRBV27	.	TGTGCCAGCACTGCCGGTCGAAACTATGGCTACACCTTC	CASTAGRNYGYTF
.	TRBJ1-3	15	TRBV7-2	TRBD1	TGTGCCAGCAGCACCCCGCGGGACAGGGACAACACCATATATTTT	CASSTPRDRDNTIYF
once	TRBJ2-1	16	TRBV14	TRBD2	TGTGCCAGCAGCCAATATCAGAACGGGAGGGGGGATGAGCAGTTCTTC	CASSQYQNGRGDEQFF
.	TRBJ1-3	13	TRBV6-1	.	TGTGCCAGCCGCGGGGGCTCTGGAAACACCATATATTTT	CASRGGSGNTIYF
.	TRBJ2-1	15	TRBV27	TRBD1	TGTGCCAGCAGTTTATCTTGGGACAGGGTCGATGAGCAGTTCTTC	CASSLSWDRVDEQFF
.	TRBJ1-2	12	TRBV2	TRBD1	TGTGCCAACGTGGACAGGGTGGATGGCTACACCTTC	CANVDRVDGYTF
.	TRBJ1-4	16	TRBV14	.	TGTGCCAGCAGCCGGAAGGGAGGCCCCCTCAACGAAAAACTGTTTTTT	CASSRKGGPLNEKLFF
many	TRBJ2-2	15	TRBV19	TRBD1	TGTGCCAGTAGTACTCCGGGACAGGACACCGGGGAGCTGTTTTTT	CASSTPGQDTGELFF
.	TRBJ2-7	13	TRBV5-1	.	TGCGCCAGCAGCCTCCCAAGGGGTGGCGAGCAGTACTTC	CASSLPRGGEQYF
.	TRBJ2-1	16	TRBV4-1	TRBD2	TGCGCCAGCAGCCCGAGACTAGCGGCGTCCTACAATGAGCAGTTCTTC	CASSPRLAASYNEQFF
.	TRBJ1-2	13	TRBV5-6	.	TGTGCCAGCAGCTTGGGGCGGGGATATGGCTACACCTTC	CASSLGRGYGYTF
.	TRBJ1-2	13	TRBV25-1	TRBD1	TGTGCCAGCAGAACAGGGGGCGCCGATGGCTACACCTTC	CASRTGGADGYTF
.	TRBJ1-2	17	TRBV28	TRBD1	TGTGCCAGCAGCCCCCGTAGGAGAGACAGGGCTAACTATGGCTACACCTTC	CASSPRRRDRANYGYTF
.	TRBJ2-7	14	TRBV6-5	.	TGTGCCAGCAGTTACTCGAGAAGCCCCTACGAGCAGTACTTC	CASSYSRSPYEQYF
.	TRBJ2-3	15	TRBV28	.	TGTGCCAGCAGTTTATACAGGGAAAGGACAGATACGCAGTATTTT	CASSLYRERTDTQYF
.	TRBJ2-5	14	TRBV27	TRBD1	TGTGCCAGCCCCGGAACAGGGGGCGCAGAGACCCAGTACTTC	CASPGTGGAETQYF
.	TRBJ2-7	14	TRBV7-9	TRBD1	TGTGCCAGCAGCTCCGGGACAGGGCCCTACGAGCAGTACTTC	CASSSGTGPYEQYF
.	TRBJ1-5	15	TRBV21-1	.	TGTGCCAGCAGCAAAGTCTCGGCAGGGGGTCAGCCCCAGCATTTT	CASSKVSAGGQPQHF
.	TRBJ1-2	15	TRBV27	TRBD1	TGTGCCAGCAGTTTATCTGCAGGGGGCGATTATGGCTACACCTTC	CASSLSAGGDYGYTF